This T cell receptor beta chain was found in a study of OX40 agonist ivuxolimab in advanced cancers. Whole-study results and caveats: Expanded clones were, on average, more numerous among CD8+ T cells than CD4+. Partial responders treated at 0.1-3.0 mg/kg exhibited clonal expansion among the lowest measured.

As for this clone: Its antigen is unidentified.

Libraries were prepared by immunoSEQ multiplex PCR; TCRdb keeps only in-frame clonotypes and omits some of them. The table lists more than 65,000 clones, 94% of them singletons. This CDR3 contains 15 residues. The germline CDR1 and CDR2 sequences are SEHNR and FQNEAQ (reference sequence). Trimming stripped 8 bases from V and 0 bases from J, with 14 bases between. The material was CD4+ or CD8+ T cells sorted from blood, obtained in a trial of the OX40 agonist ivuxolimab. The clonotype originates from an adult with an advanced solid tumor such as melanoma, head and neck, liver or kidney cancer. This rearrangement joins TRBV7-9 to TRBJ1-3; D possibly corresponds to TRBD1 (6 bases). The CDR3 DNA is TGTGCCAGCGGCATTCACAGGGACTCTGGAAACACCATATATTTT. Its protein product is CASGIHRDSGNTIYF.